This entry lists 18 T cell receptor beta chains sequenced from one sample in a study of blood T cell repertoires in COVID-19. Method: immunoSEQ multiplex PCR; TCRdb's copy keeps in-frame clones and lacks some. The sample has about 220,000 clones, approximately 90% seen once. Sequencing used PBMCs or T cells enriched from blood (not recorded which). Source of these receptors: a woman aged 18-29 years in a cohort exposed to, infected with or recovered from COVID-19 (not recorded which).

The chain carries TRBV27 and TRBJ1-1; 7 positions agree with TRBD1. The germline gives CDR1 MNHEY, CDR2 SMNVEV (reference sequence). CDR3 length equals 15 residues. V shed 1 base, J shed 1 base, and the junction held 3 bases outside the gene matches. The CDR3 nucleotides read TGTGCCAGCAGTTTATGGGACAGCCCGAACACTGAAGCTTTCTTT. This translates into CASSLWDSPNTEAFF.

The rearrangement links TRBV19 to TRBJ1-5, with TRBD1 matching 8 bases. V shed 6 bases, J shed 5 bases, and the junction held 3 bases outside the gene matches. The CDR3 loop spans 13 amino acids. CDR1 is LNHDA, CDR2 SQIVND, per germline (reference sequence). The CDR3 DNA reads TGTGCCAGTAGGGGACAGGAGGATCAGCCCCAGCATTTT. Translating gives CASRGQEDQPQHF.

The chain recombines TRBV15 with TRBJ2-1; 7 bases align to TRBD1. Germline lookup yields CDR1 LNHNV and CDR2 YYDKDF (reference sequence). Trimming cost V 0 bases and J 3 bases; bases outside gene matches: 2. The CDR3 has 15 amino acids. Written as DNA, the CDR3 is TGTGCCACCAGCAGAGACGACAGGGACTACAATGAGCAGTTCTTC. Translating gives CATSRDDRDYNEQFF.

The V and J genes are TRBV3-1 (or the pseudogene TRBV3-2) and TRBJ1-4, with a weak D call TRBD1 (6 bases). Germline assignment: CDR1 LGHDT and CDR2 YNNKEL (reference sequence). V lost 7 bases and J lost 6, with 15 bases in between. CDR3 length: 14 residues. The CDR3 DNA is TGTGCCAGCACCCAGGGTGGGGGCGATGAAAAACTGTTTTTT. Its protein is CASTQGGGDEKLFF.

The chain couples TRBV18 to TRBJ1-1; D perhaps matches TRBD1 (6 bases). V dropped 2 bases and J dropped 5 bases, with 18 bases sitting between them. Germline V gene data show CDR1 as KGHSH and CDR2 as LQKENI. This CDR3 has 16 residues. The CDR3: CASSPTGSTSSTEAFF. Written as DNA, the CDR3 is TGTGCCAGCTCACCAACAGGGTCGACCTCAAGTACTGAAGCTTTCTTT.

CDR3 DNA: TGTGCCAGCAGCCAAGGTCGTGAGCAGTTCTTC. Translating it yields CASSQGREQFF. V usage is TRBV4-2 and J usage is TRBJ2-1, with no clear D. This CDR3 comprises 11 residues. Germline CDR1 LGHNA, CDR2 YNFKEQ. The V end was cut by 1 base, the J end by 9 bases, with 4 bases between.

The chain joins TRBV5-6 to TRBJ1-1, with D perhaps TRBD1 (5 bases). V lost 0 bases and J 12 bases, leaving 15 bases between the germline ends. In germline, CDR1 is SGHDT, CDR2 YYEEEE. The CDR3 is 13 residues long. The CDR3 DNA reads TGTGCCAGCAGCTTGGAAGGGGTCGTGAAAACTTTCTTT. Encoded protein: CASSLEGVVKTFF.

V gene TRBV27 combines with J gene TRBJ2-6, with TRBD1 as a possible D gene (6 bases). With 5 bases removed from V and 2 bases from J, the gap between germline ends came to 7 bases. This CDR3 is built from 14 residues. Per the germline V gene, CDR1 is MNHEY and CDR2 is SMNVEV (reference sequence). The CDR3 DNA is TGTGCCAGCAGTGGGGACACTGGGGCCAACGTCCTGACTTTC. Translated: CASSGDTGANVLTF.

This clone was picked up a small number of times. The chain is built from TRBV10-2 and TRBJ1-5; D unresolved. Per the germline V gene, CDR1 is WSHSY and CDR2 is SAAADI. V lost 6 bases, J lost 0 bases, and 9 bases lay in between. CDR3 length: 14 amino acids. The CDR3 DNA is TGCGCCAGCAGCCCAGAAGATAGCAATCAGCCCCAGCATTTT. Protein sequence: CASSPEDSNQPQHF.

V usage is TRBV5-1 and J usage is TRBJ2-1; 9 bases agree with TRBD2. After removal of 3 bases from V and 3 bases from J, the junction contained 4 bases not matched to a gene. The CDR3 covers 15 residues. Germline V CDR1 and CDR2: SGHRS, YFSETQ. The CDR3 nucleotides read TGCGCCAGCAGCTCTACTAGCGGGTACTACAATGAGCAGTTCTTC. Amino acids: CASSSTSGYYNEQFF. The full variable domain, in which reference TRBV5-1 and TRBJ2-1 provide the parts outside the CDR3, is KAGVTQTPRYLIKTRGQQVTLSCSPISGHRSVSWYQQTPGQGLQFLFEYFSETQRNKGNFPGRFSGRQFSNSRSEMNVSTLELGDSALYLCASSSTSGYYNEQFFGPGTRLTVL.

This chain joins TRBV11-1 and TRBJ1-1, with D uncertain. CDR1 and CDR2 (germline): SGHAT, FQDESV (reference sequence). This CDR3 contains 13 residues. The V gene lost 5 bases and the J gene lost 5 bases, with 12 bases spanning the gap. The CDR3 region is CASSGSGGTEAFF. For the CDR3, the DNA is TGTGCCAGCAGCGGAAGCGGTGGGACTGAAGCTTTCTTT.

The rearrangement joins TRBV6-5 to TRBJ2-1, with a weak D call TRBD2 (5 bases). V dropped 2 bases and J dropped 10 bases, with 6 bases sitting between them. Germline CDR1 MNHEY, CDR2 SVGAGI. This CDR3 comprises 11 residues. In nucleotides, the CDR3 is TGTGCCAGCAGTTACCGCGGGGAGCAGTTCTTC. Translating it yields CASSYRGEQFF.

V gene TRBV5-1 combines with J gene TRBJ1-1; the match to TRBD1 covers 7 bases. Per germline, CDR1 SGHRS and CDR2 YFSETQ. J gave up 3 bases and V 3 bases, and 2 bases lay outside the gene matches. The CDR3 is 13 residues long. The CDR3 DNA is TGCGCCAGCAGCTATGGACAGGACACTGAAGCTTTCTTT. Its protein product is CASSYGQDTEAFF.

The chain combines TRBV7-2 with TRBJ2-1; 14 bases line up with TRBD2. Trimming removed 0 bases from V and 10 bases from J; junction bases left unmatched: 11. The CDR3 is 18 amino acids. Germline CDR1 and CDR2: SGHTA and FQGNSA. This chain's CDR3 is CASSLARSGLAGVMEQFF. CDR3 sequence (DNA): TGTGCCAGCAGCTTAGCAAGGTCGGGACTAGCGGGAGTTATGGAGCAGTTCTTC. Looking up the rest from reference TRBV7-2 and TRBJ2-1 gives the full variable domain: GAGVSQSPSNKVTEKGKDVELRCDPISGHTALYWYRQSLGQGLEFLIYFQGNSAPDKSGLPSDRFSAERTGGSVSTLTIQRTQQEDSAVYLCASSLARSGLAGVMEQFFGPGTRLTVL.

The chain has TRBV27 and TRBJ1-6; the D is unclear. The CDR3 extends over 15 amino acids. Trimming removed 0 bases from V and 12 bases from J, with 15 bases in between. Germline lookup yields CDR1 MNHEY and CDR2 SMNVEV (reference sequence). The CDR3 nucleotides are TGTGCCAGCAGTTTATCGGCGGTATACAAAATACCCCTCCACTTT. It encodes CASSLSAVYKIPLHF.

CDR3 protein: CASMRTGRNQPQHF. The CDR3 region has the DNA TGTGCCAGCATGCGGACAGGGCGGAATCAGCCCCAGCATTTT. The rearrangement links TRBV6-5 to TRBJ1-5, with 8 bases aligning to TRBD1. V trimming: 7 bases; J trimming: 4 bases; junction bases outside the gene matches: 6. CDR1 and CDR2 from the germline V gene are MNHEY and SVGAGI. The CDR3 consists of 14 residues.

The chain employs TRBV19 and TRBJ2-7; TRBD1 matches at 9 bases. V trimming: 10 bases; J trimming: 0 bases; junction bases outside the gene matches: 10. The CDR3 loop spans 15 amino acids. CDR1 LNHDA and CDR2 SQIVND come from the germline V gene (reference sequence). The CDR3 spells CATAQTGGSSYEQYF. The CDR3 DNA reads TGTGCCACCGCACAGACAGGGGGATCCTCCTACGAGCAGTACTTC.

The CDR3 region has the DNA TGTGCCAGCTCAGGACAGGGGGCGCCTGGCTACACCTTC. This sequence encodes CASSGQGAPGYTF. The chain carries TRBV18 and TRBJ1-2; 11 positions match TRBD1. Germline lookup yields CDR1 KGHSH and CDR2 LQKENI. The CDR3 is 13 residues long. The J segment lost 7 bases and the V segment lost 5 bases, leaving 3 bases of the junction unmatched. Combining the CDR3 with reference TRBV18 and TRBJ1-2 gives the whole variable domain NAGVMQNPRHLVRRRGQEARLRCSPMKGHSHVYWYRQLPEEGLKFMVYLQKENIIDESGMPKERFSAEFPKEGPSILRIQQVVRGDSAAYFCASSGQGAPGYTFGSGTRLTVV.